The 5 T cell receptor beta chains below all came from one sample that was sequenced in a study of blood T cell repertoires in COVID-19. Using immunoSEQ multiplex PCR, the repertoire was profiled, and TCRdb retains in-frame clones only, with some absent. The sample carries about 200,000 clones, 86% recorded once. The sample comprised peripheral blood. The receptors derive from a man aged 25-40 years who had recovered from COVID-19.

The V gene is TRBV12-5, the J gene TRBJ1-1; D is unclear. CDR1 and CDR2 from the germline V gene are LGHNT and FRNRAP. V was clipped by 3 bases and J by 11 bases, with 13 bases between them. This CDR3 spans 12 amino acids. CDR3 residues: CASGLGSLWAFF. As DNA, the CDR3 is TGTGCTAGTGGTTTAGGGAGCCTGTGGGCTTTCTTT.

This clone has a single count. J is TRBJ2-5 and V is TRBV6-5; 7 nucleotides line up with TRBD1. This CDR3 has 13 amino acids. Unmatched junction bases numbered 3, after V lost 6 bases and J lost 2 bases. Germline V gene sequence: CDR1 MNHEY, CDR2 SVGAGI. DNA for the CDR3: TGTGCCAGCAGACTACAGGGGCAAGAGACCCAGTACTTC. This translates into CASRLQGQETQYF.

The chain employs TRBV11-2 and TRBJ1-1, with 7 bases aligning to TRBD1. V trimming: 3 bases; J trimming: 0 bases; junction bases outside the gene matches: 7. This CDR3 is 16 amino acids long. Germline V gene data show CDR1 as SGHAT and CDR2 as FQNNGV. DNA for the CDR3: TGTGCCAGCAGCTTCCGAGGGGGCGCCTTGAACACTGAAGCTTTCTTT. Its translation: CASSFRGGALNTEAFF.

V and J are TRBV7-9 and TRBJ2-7; the D gene is possibly TRBD2 (6 bases). The germline CDR1 and CDR2 sequences are SEHNR and FQNEAQ (reference sequence). There are 16 residues in the CDR3. V shed 5 bases and J shed 2 bases, with 19 bases lying between them. CDR3 region: CASSHLGGANTYEQYF. CDR3 DNA: TGTGCCAGCAGCCACCTCGGAGGGGCCAATACCTACGAGCAGTACTTC.

V is TRBV4-2 and J is TRBJ2-1; 9 nucleotides match TRBD2. The CDR3 runs 16 residues. With V trimmed by 8 bases and J by 7 bases, 15 bases remained unmatched. The germline V gene encodes CDR1 LGHNA and CDR2 YNFKEQ. This CDR3 is CASRIRDGTSKNEQFF. CDR3 nucleotides: TGTGCCAGCCGAATTCGGGACGGGACTAGCAAGAATGAGCAGTTCTTC.